These 27 T cell receptor beta chains came from one sample sequenced in a study of T cells in localized non-small cell lung cancer. The data were produced by immunoSEQ multiplex PCR, yet TCRdb's version contains in-frame clones alone and is incomplete. The table records about 43,000 clones, over 75% of them present only once. The material sequenced was PBMCs, taken before any cancer treatment. These receptors were taken from a woman aged 35-75 years with stage II lung adenocarcinoma.

The chain joins TRBV7-9 to TRBJ2-5, with unresolved D. This CDR3 comprises 14 residues. Germline CDR1 and CDR2: SEHNR and FQNEAQ (reference sequence). The germline V and J ends were trimmed by 3 bases and 0 bases, with 8 bases remaining between them. CDR3 loop: CASSLLRNQETQYF. The CDR3 nucleotides read TGTGCCAGCAGCTTGCTAAGGAACCAAGAGACCCAGTACTTC.

The chain uses TRBV19 and TRBJ2-3; 12 bases agree with TRBD2. This CDR3 has 20 amino acids. Trimming cost V 2 bases and J 2 bases; bases outside gene matches: 14. From germline, CDR1 is LNHDA and CDR2 SQIVND (reference sequence). The CDR3 DNA follows: TGTGCCAGTAGTATACGAGGACTAGCGGGACCATTGACGACCACAGATACGCAGTATTTT. Protein product: CASSIRGLAGPLTTTDTQYF. The whole variable domain, remainder taken from reference TRBV19 and TRBJ2-3, is DGGITQSPKYLFRKEGQNVTLSCEQNLNHDAMYWYRQDPGQGLRLIYYSQIVNDFQKGDIAEGYSVSREKKESFPLTVTSAQKNPTAFYLCASSIRGLAGPLTTTDTQYFGPGTRLTVL.

This chain uses TRBV25-1 with TRBJ2-7; 7 nucleotides line up with TRBD1. This CDR3 comprises 13 residues. Germline CDR1 reads MGHDK; CDR2 reads SYGVNS. V trimming: 4 bases; J trimming: 5 bases; junction bases outside the gene matches: 5. CDR3 sequence (DNA): TGTGCCAGCAGTGTGGCAGGGGGAGACGAGCAGTACTTC. Residues: CASSVAGGDEQYF.

J is TRBJ1-1 and V is TRBV11-2, with 7 bases that match TRBD1. Germline V gives CDR1 SGHAT, CDR2 FQNNGV. The V gene end was trimmed by 5 bases and the J gene end by 4 bases; junction bases not matched to a gene: 10. The CDR3 is made up of 15 amino acids. CDR3 residues: CASSRITGVGTEAFF. The CDR3 nucleotides read TGTGCCAGCAGCCGAATCACAGGGGTGGGCACTGAAGCTTTCTTT.

The chain links TRBV28 to TRBJ1-2, with D hard to call. The CDR3 runs 15 residues. Germline CDR1 is MDHEN and CDR2 is SYDVKM. Trimming took off 6 bases at V and 2 bases at J, with 16 bases between the two ends. CDR3 amino acids: CASREGRFLNYGYTF. As DNA, the CDR3 is TGTGCCAGCAGGGAAGGCAGGTTTTTGAACTATGGCTACACCTTC.

V gene TRBV28 combines with J gene TRBJ1-1; TRBD1 aligns across 10 bases. The CDR3 sequence is 14 residues long. J lost 11 bases, V lost 6 bases, and 12 bases had no gene match. The V gene's germline CDR1 is MDHEN and CDR2 SYDVKM. The CDR3 region has the DNA TGTGCCAGCAGCCAGCCCGGGACAGGGGTTGTCGCTTTCTTT. It encodes CASSQPGTGVVAFF.

This sequence joins TRBV28 and TRBJ2-4, with 12 bases matching TRBD2. The V gene's germline CDR1 is MDHEN and CDR2 SYDVKM. J gave up 0 bases and V 8 bases, and 5 bases lay outside the gene matches. The CDR3 covers 16 residues. The CDR3 reads CASAPGLAGAKNIQYF. As DNA, the CDR3 is TGTGCCAGCGCCCCGGGACTAGCGGGAGCCAAAAACATTCAGTACTTC.

The chain links TRBV2 to TRBJ2-2, with 8 bases that match TRBD1. Germline-derived CDR1 and CDR2 are SNHLY and FYNNEI. The CDR3 contains 14 residues. The V segment lost 7 bases and the J segment 3 bases; nucleotides outside the gene matches: 4. CDR3 amino acids: CASTGQAHTGELFF. The CDR3 DNA reads TGTGCCAGCACGGGACAGGCTCACACCGGGGAGCTGTTTTTT. The full variable domain, in which reference TRBV2 and TRBJ2-2 provide the parts outside the CDR3, is EPEVTQTPSHQVTQMGQEVILRCVPISNHLYFYWYRQILGQKVEFLVSFYNNEISEKSEIFDDQFSVERPDGSNFTLKIRSTKLEDSAMYFCASTGQAHTGELFFGEGSRLTVL.

The rearrangement joins TRBV11-2 to TRBJ2-6; no clear D. CDR3 length: 17 amino acids. CDR1 and CDR2 (germline): SGHAT, FQNNGV. V was cut by 1 base and J by 4 bases, with 14 bases left in between. Here the CDR3 DNA reads TGTGCCAGCAGCTTAGGGAAAAGGGATCCCGGGGCCAACGTCCTGACTTTC. Translated, it gives CASSLGKRDPGANVLTF. Full variable domain (outside the CDR3, taken from reference TRBV11-2 and TRBJ2-6): EAGVAQSPRYKIIEKRQSVAFWCNPISGHATLYWYQQILGQGPKLLIQFQNNGVVDDSQLPKDRFSAERLKGVDSTLKIQPAKLEDSAVYLCASSLGKRDPGANVLTFGAGSRLTVL.

V and J are TRBV5-5 and TRBJ1-1; D uncertain. V lost 9 bases, J lost 0 bases, and 12 bases lay in between. CDR1 and CDR2 from the germline V gene are SGHKS and YYEKEE (reference sequence). This CDR3 comprises 13 residues. CDR3 residues: CATQPSLNTEAFF. The CDR3 nucleotides read TGTGCCACCCAGCCCTCTTTGAACACTGAAGCTTTCTTT.

The chain employs TRBV28 and TRBJ2-1; 7 positions match TRBD1. V was clipped by 6 bases and J by 6 bases; unmatched bases: 11. The germline V gene has CDR1 MDHEN and CDR2 SYDVKM. This CDR3 spans 15 amino acids. The CDR3 DNA follows: TGTGCCAGCAGGACCGACAGGGAAGAGGCCAATGAGCAGTTCTTC. It yields the protein CASRTDREEANEQFF.

The genes are TRBV10-3 and TRBJ1-5, with 7 bases identical to TRBD1. V gave up 6 bases and J gave up 6 bases; unmatched junction bases: 8. CDR3 length equals 14 residues. Germline CDR1 reads ENHRY; CDR2 reads SYGVKD. The CDR3 reads CAISPTGKGQPQHF. CDR3 in DNA: TGTGCCATCAGCCCGACAGGGAAAGGTCAGCCCCAGCATTTT.

CDR3 loop: CASSLGSGTTSNQPQHF. CDR3 coding DNA: TGTGCCAGCAGCTTGGGATCCGGGACAACTAGCAATCAGCCCCAGCATTTT. The chain uses TRBV5-6 and TRBJ1-5, with a tentative D call TRBD1 (6 bases). Trimming shortened V by 0 bases and J by 0 bases, and 13 bases separated the two germline ends. Germline CDR1 SGHDT, CDR2 YYEEEE. The CDR3 is made up of 17 amino acids.

The V and J genes are TRBV4-2 and TRBJ1-2, with D possibly TRBD1 on 5 matching bases. CDR1 is LGHNA, CDR2 YNFKEQ, per germline. The CDR3 spans 16 residues. Trimming stripped 1 base from V and 4 bases from J, with 16 bases between. CDR3 protein: CASSQAPAGLFYGYTF. CDR3 sequence (DNA): TGTGCCAGCAGCCAAGCCCCAGCAGGGCTTTTCTATGGCTACACCTTC.

The rearrangement uses TRBV29-1 and TRBJ2-3; TRBD2 aligns across 15 bases. Germline V gene lookup returns CDR1 SQVTM and CDR2 ANQGSEA. The V gene end was trimmed by 5 bases and the J gene end by 0 bases; junction bases not matched to a gene: 6. The CDR3 length is 17 residues. The CDR3 DNA reads TGCAGCGTTCGAGGGACTAGCGGGGGGACTAGCACAGATACGCAGTATTTT. Amino acids: CSVRGTSGGTSTDTQYF.

The chain has TRBV6-5 and TRBJ1-6; 7 nucleotides match TRBD1. Germline CDR1 is MNHEY and CDR2 is SVGAGI. The CDR3 runs 13 residues. J was trimmed by 10 bases and V by 5 bases; bases with no gene match: 5. The CDR3 spells CASSEQGWSPLHF. CDR3 coding DNA: TGTGCCAGCAGTGAACAGGGGTGGTCACCCCTCCACTTT.

This sequence joins TRBV29-1 and TRBJ2-3; unclear D gene. Per germline, CDR1 SQVTM and CDR2 ANQGSEA. The CDR3 spans 14 residues. V lost 4 bases and J 0 bases, leaving 11 bases between the germline ends. CDR3 sequence reads: CSVAWTSSTDTQYF. In DNA, the CDR3 is TGCAGCGTTGCGTGGACCTCTAGCACAGATACGCAGTATTTT.

This sequence joins TRBV10-1 and TRBJ1-1; no clear D. Germline-derived CDR1 and CDR2 are WNHNN and SYGVQD (reference sequence). The CDR3 length is 13 residues. V lost 3 bases and J lost 3, with 8 bases in between. In DNA, the CDR3 is TGCGCCAGCAGTGATGCGGCAGACACTGAAGCTTTCTTT. This encodes CASSDAADTEAFF.

This clone appeared once. In DNA form, the CDR3 reads TGTGCCAGCAGCCGCCAGGTCGGGGAGGAGAGCGAGCAGTACTTC. This translates into CASSRQVGEESEQYF. The rearrangement uses TRBV7-9 and TRBJ2-7; the D gene is possibly TRBD2 (6 bases). CDR1 is SEHNR and CDR2 is FQNEAQ in the germline V gene (reference sequence). The CDR3 contains 15 residues. Trimming left V 5 bases short and J 6 bases short, with 20 bases between.

The V and J genes are TRBV2 and TRBJ2-5; a possible D gene is TRBD2 (6 bases). The germline V gene has CDR1 SNHLY and CDR2 FYNNEI. This CDR3 is built from 17 residues. V lost 8 bases, J lost 0 bases, and 22 bases lay in between. The CDR3 reads CASQRGSAYLYQETQYF. In nucleotides, the CDR3 is TGTGCCAGCCAACGGGGGTCGGCTTACCTGTACCAAGAGACCCAGTACTTC.

In this sample, this clone turned up a few times. This chain connects TRBV6-5 to TRBJ1-1, with D perhaps matching TRBD1 (5 bases). CDR3 length equals 14 residues. The V and J ends lost 7 bases and 0 bases respectively, with 12 bases between them. The germline CDR1 and CDR2 sequences are MNHEY and SVGAGI. The CDR3 protein is CASTVDRMNTEAFF. CDR3 nucleotide sequence: TGTGCCAGCACCGTCGACAGAATGAACACTGAAGCTTTCTTT.

This chain links TRBV9 with TRBJ1-1, with D hard to call. The CDR3 totals 14 residues. The germline V gene has CDR1 SGDLS and CDR2 YYNGEE. V was cut by 3 bases and J by 0 bases, with 9 bases left in between. The CDR3 is CASSALSVNTEAFF. CDR3 coding DNA: TGTGCCAGCAGCGCCCTAAGTGTGAACACTGAAGCTTTCTTT.

This clone was counted a single time. The chain joins TRBV11-3 to TRBJ2-1; D may be TRBD2 (5 bases). V dropped 5 bases and J dropped 4 bases, with 15 bases sitting between them. This CDR3 has 15 amino acids. Germline assignment: CDR1 SGHNT and CDR2 YENEEA. The CDR3 nucleotides read TGTGCCAGCAGCCTCGGACTGGCTACTTACAATGAGCAGTTCTTC. This gives the protein CASSLGLATYNEQFF.

The rearrangement uses TRBV27 and TRBJ2-3, with 11 nucleotides matching TRBD2. CDR1 is MNHEY and CDR2 is SMNVEV in the germline V gene (reference sequence). J gave up 5 bases and V 3 bases, and 4 bases lay outside the gene matches. The CDR3 loop spans 15 amino acids. The CDR3 coding sequence is TGTGCCAGCAGTTTTCTAGCGGGGGGCGGAGATACGCAGTATTTT. Translation: CASSFLAGGGDTQYF.

The chain employs TRBV18 and TRBJ2-7; TRBD1 matches 9 bases. After removal of 3 bases from V and 3 bases from J, the junction contained 12 bases not matched to a gene. From germline, CDR1 is KGHSH and CDR2 LQKENI. The CDR3 is made up of 17 amino acids. CDR3 sequence reads: CASSPPGYRDRDYEQYF. DNA for the CDR3: TGTGCCAGCTCACCGCCAGGGTACCGGGACAGGGACTACGAGCAGTACTTC.

The chain joins TRBV7-2 to TRBJ2-1, with 7 bases fitting TRBD1. The CDR3 consists of 14 residues. Germline V gives CDR1 SGHTA, CDR2 FQGNSA. The junction had 5 bases not matched to a gene; V was cut back by 3 bases and J by 6 bases. Here the CDR3 DNA reads TGTGCCAGCAGCTTCGACAGGGAAATCAATGAGCAGTTCTTC. This codes for CASSFDREINEQFF.

This clone was detected once. This chain connects TRBV7-9 to TRBJ2-2; D unresolved. The germline gives CDR1 SEHNR, CDR2 FQNEAQ (reference sequence). Trimming removed 4 bases at V and 3 bases at J, with 6 bases between. The CDR3 length is 13 residues. CDR3 protein: CASSSDHTGELFF. The CDR3 DNA is TGTGCCAGCAGCTCCGACCACACCGGGGAGCTGTTTTTT. The full variable domain, rest sourced from reference TRBV7-9 and TRBJ2-2, is DTGVSQNPRHKITKRGQNVTFRCDPISEHNRLYWYRQTLGQGPEFLTYFQNEAQLEKSRLLSDRFSAERPKGSFSTLEIQRTEQGDSAMYLCASSSDHTGELFFGEGSRLTVL.